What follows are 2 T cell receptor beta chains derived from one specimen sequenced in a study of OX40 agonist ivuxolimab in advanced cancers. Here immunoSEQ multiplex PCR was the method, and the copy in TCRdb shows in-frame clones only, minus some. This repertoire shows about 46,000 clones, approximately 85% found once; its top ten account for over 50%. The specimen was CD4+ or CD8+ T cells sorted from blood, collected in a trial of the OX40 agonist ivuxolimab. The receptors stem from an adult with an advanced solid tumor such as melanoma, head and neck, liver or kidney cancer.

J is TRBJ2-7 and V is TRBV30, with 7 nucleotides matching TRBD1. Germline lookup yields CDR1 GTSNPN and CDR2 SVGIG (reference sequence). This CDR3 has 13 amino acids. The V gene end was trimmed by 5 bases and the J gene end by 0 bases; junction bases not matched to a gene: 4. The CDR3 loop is CAWETGNSYEQYF. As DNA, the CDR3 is TGTGCCTGGGAGACAGGGAACTCCTACGAGCAGTACTTC.

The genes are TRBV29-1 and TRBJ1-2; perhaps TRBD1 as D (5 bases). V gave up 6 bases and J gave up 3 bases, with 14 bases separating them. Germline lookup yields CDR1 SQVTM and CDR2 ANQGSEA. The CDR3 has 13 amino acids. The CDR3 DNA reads TGCAGCGTAACAGGCTGGGGGGACTATGGCTACACCTTC. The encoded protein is CSVTGWGDYGYTF.